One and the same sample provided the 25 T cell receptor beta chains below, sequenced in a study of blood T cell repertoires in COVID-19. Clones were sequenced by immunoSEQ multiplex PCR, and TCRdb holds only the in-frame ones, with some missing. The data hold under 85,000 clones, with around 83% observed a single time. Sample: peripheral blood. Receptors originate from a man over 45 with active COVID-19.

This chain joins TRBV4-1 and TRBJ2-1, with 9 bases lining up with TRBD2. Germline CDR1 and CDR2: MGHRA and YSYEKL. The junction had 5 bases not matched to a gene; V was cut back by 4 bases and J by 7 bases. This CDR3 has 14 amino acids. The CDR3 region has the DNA TGCGCCAGCAGCCGACTAGCGGCCGAGAATGAGCAGTTCTTC. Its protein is CASSRLAAENEQFF.

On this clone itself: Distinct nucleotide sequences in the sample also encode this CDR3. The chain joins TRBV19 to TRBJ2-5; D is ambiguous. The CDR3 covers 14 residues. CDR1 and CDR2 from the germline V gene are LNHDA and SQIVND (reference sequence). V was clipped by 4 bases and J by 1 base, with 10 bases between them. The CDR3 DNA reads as TGTGCCAGTAGTACTCCTAGTGGCCAAGAGACCCAGTACTTC. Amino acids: CASSTPSGQETQYF.

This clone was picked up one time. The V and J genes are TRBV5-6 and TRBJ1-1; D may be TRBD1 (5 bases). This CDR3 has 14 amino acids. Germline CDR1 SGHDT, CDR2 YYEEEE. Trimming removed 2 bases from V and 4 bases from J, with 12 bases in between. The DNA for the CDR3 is TGTGCCAGCAGCTTTTTAGGGGAAAGCACTGAAGCTTTCTTT. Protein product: CASSFLGESTEAFF. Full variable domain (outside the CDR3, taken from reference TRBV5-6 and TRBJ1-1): DAGVTQSPTHLIKTRGQQVTLRCSPKSGHDTVSWYQQALGQGPQFIFQYYEEEERQRGNFPDRFSGHQFPNYSSELNVNALLLGDSALYLCASSFLGESTEAFFGQGTRLTVV.

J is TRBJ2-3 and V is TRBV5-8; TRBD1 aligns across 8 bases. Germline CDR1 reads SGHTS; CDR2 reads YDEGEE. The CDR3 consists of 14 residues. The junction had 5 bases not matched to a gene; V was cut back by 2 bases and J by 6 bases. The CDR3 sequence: CASSFPRGLDTQYF. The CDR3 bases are TGTGCCAGCAGCTTTCCCAGGGGGCTGGATACGCAGTATTTT. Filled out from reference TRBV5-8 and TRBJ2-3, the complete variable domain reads EAGVTQSPTHLIKTRGQQATLRCSPISGHTSVYWYQQALGLGLQFLLWYDEGEERNRGNFPPRFSGRQFPNYSSELNVNALELEDSALYLCASSFPRGLDTQYFGPGTRLTVL.

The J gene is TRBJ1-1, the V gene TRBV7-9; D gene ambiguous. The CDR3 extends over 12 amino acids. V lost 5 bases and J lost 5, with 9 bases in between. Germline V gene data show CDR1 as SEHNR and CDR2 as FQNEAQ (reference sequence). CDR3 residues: CASSRESTEAFF. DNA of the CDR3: TGTGCCAGCAGCCGTGAGAGTACTGAAGCTTTCTTT.

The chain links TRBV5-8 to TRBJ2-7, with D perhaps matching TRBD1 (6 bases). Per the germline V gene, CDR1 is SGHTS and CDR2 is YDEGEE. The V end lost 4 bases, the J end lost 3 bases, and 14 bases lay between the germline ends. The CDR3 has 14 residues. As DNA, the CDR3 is TGTGCCAGCAGCACCCGGACAGAGTACTACGAGCAGTACTTC. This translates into CASSTRTEYYEQYF.

The CDR3 region is CASSKSGTQGLDYTF. DNA of the CDR3: TGTGCCAGCAGCAAATCCGGGACTCAGGGATTGGACTACACCTTC. This rearrangement joins TRBV7-8 to TRBJ1-2, with D possibly being TRBD1 (5 bases). V lost 5 bases to trimming and J lost 10 bases, with 23 bases between them. This CDR3 has 15 amino acids. Germline assignment: CDR1 SGHVS and CDR2 FQNEAQ.

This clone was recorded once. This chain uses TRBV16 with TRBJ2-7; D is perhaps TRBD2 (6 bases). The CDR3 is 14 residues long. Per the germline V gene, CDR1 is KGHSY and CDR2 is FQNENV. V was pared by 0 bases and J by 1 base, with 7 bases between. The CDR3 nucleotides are TGTGCCAGCAGCCAATCGGGGGGTTCCTACGAGCAGTACTTC. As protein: CASSQSGGSYEQYF.

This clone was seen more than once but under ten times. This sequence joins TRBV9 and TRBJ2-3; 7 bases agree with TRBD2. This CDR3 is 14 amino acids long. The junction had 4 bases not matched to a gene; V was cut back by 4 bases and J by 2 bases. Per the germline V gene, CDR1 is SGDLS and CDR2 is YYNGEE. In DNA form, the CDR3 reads TGTGCCAGCAGCCTGGGGGGGATCACAGATACGCAGTATTTT. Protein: CASSLGGITDTQYF.

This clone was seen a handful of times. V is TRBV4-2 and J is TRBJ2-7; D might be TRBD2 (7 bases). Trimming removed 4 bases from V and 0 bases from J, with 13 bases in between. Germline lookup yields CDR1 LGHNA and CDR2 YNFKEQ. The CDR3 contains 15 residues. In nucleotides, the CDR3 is TGTGCCAGCAGCCTAGGGGGGAGGGCCTCCTACGAGCAGTACTTC. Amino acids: CASSLGGRASYEQYF.

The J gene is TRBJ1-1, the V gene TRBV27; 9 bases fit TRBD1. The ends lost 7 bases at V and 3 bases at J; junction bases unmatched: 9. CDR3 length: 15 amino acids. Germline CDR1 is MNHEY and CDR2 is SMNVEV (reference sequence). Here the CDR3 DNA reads TGTGCCAGCACCAAGGACAGGGGCCTTCACACTGAAGCTTTCTTT. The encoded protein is CASTKDRGLHTEAFF.

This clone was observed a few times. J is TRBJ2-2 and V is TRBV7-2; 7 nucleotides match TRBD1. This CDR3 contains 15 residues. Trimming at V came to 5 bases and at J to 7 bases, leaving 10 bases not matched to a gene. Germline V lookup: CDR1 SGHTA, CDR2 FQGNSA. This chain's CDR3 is CASSARQGGDGELFF. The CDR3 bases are TGTGCCAGCAGCGCCCGACAGGGCGGAGACGGGGAGCTGTTTTTT.

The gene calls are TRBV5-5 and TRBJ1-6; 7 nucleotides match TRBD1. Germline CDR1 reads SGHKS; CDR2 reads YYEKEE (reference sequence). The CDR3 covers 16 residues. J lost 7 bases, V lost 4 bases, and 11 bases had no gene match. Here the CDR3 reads CASSPRGRGDNSPLHF. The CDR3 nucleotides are TGTGCCAGCAGCCCGCGGGGCAGGGGGGACAATTCACCCCTCCACTTT.

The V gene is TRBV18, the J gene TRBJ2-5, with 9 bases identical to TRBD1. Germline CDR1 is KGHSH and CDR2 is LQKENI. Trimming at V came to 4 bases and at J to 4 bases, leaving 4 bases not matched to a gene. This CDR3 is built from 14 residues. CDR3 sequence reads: CASSLGTGRETQYF. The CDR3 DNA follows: TGTGCCAGCTCACTTGGGACAGGGAGAGAGACCCAGTACTTC.

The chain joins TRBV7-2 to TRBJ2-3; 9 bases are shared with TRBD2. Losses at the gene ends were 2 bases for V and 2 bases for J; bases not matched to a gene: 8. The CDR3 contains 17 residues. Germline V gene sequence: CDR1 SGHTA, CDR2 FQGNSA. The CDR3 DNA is TGTGCCAGCAGCTTACAGGCCTCTAGCGGGGCCACAGATACGCAGTATTTT. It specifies CASSLQASSGATDTQYF. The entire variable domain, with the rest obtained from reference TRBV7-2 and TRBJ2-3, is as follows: GAGVSQSPSNKVTEKGKDVELRCDPISGHTALYWYRQSLGQGLEFLIYFQGNSAPDKSGLPSDRFSAERTGGSVSTLTIQRTQQEDSAVYLCASSLQASSGATDTQYFGPGTRLTVL.

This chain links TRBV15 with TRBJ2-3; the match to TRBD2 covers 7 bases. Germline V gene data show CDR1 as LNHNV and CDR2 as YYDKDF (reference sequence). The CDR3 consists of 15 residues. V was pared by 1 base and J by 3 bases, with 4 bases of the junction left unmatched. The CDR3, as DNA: TGTGCCACCAGCAGAGCGGGAGGACTGACAGATACGCAGTATTTT. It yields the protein CATSRAGGLTDTQYF.

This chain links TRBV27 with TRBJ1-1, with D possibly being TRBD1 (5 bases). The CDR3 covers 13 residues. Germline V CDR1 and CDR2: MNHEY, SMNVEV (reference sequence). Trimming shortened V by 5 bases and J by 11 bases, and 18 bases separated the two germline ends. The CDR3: CASSQDPQGVAFF. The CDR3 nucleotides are TGTGCCAGCAGTCAGGACCCACAAGGGGTGGCTTTCTTT.

CDR3 protein: CASSIDPRGSSEQYF. The DNA of the CDR3 is TGTGCCAGTAGTATAGACCCCAGGGGCTCTTCCGAGCAGTACTTC. V is TRBV19 and J is TRBJ2-7; TRBD1 might be the D (6 bases). Germline V CDR1 and CDR2: LNHDA, SQIVND (reference sequence). The length of the CDR3 is 15 residues. V was trimmed by 0 bases and J by 6 bases, leaving 15 bases between them.

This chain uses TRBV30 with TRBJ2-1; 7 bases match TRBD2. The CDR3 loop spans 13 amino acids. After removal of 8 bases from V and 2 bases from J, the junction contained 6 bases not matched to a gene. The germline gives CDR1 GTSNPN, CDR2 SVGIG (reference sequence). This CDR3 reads CAGTSGTYNEQFF. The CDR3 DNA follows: TGTGCCGGAACGAGCGGGACCTACAATGAGCAGTTCTTC.

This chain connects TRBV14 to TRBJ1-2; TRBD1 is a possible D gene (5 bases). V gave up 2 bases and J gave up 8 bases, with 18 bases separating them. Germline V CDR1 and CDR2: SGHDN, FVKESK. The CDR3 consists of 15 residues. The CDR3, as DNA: TGTGCCAGCAGCCAACTTATGACTGGGGCTGACGGCTACACCTTC. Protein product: CASSQLMTGADGYTF.

The chain's CDR3 is CASSLDRGLSSYEQYF. CDR3 nucleotides: TGTGCCAGCAGCTTGGATCGGGGGTTGAGCTCCTACGAGCAGTACTTC. The genes are TRBV5-6 and TRBJ2-7; D is perhaps TRBD2 (6 bases). The CDR3 runs to 16 residues. V was cut by 0 bases and J by 0 bases, with 13 bases left in between. Germline V gene sequence: CDR1 SGHDT, CDR2 YYEEEE. The whole variable domain, remainder taken from reference TRBV5-6 and TRBJ2-7, is DAGVTQSPTHLIKTRGQQVTLRCSPKSGHDTVSWYQQALGQGPQFIFQYYEEEERQRGNFPDRFSGHQFPNYSSELNVNALLLGDSALYLCASSLDRGLSSYEQYFGPGTRLTVT.

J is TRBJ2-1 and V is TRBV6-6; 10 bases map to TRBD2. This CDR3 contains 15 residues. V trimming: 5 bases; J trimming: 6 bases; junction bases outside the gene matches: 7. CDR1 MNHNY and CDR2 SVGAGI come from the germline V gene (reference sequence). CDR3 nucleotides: TGTGCCAGCAGTCGCACTAGCGGGGATCTCAATGAGCAGTTCTTC. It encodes CASSRTSGDLNEQFF.

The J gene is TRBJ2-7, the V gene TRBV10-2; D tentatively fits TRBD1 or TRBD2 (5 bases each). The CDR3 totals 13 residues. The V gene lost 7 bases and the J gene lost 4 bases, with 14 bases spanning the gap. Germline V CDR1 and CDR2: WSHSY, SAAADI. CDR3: CASIDSPGYEQYF. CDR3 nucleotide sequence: TGCGCCAGCATTGACAGTCCGGGGTACGAGCAGTACTTC.

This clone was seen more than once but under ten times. The CDR3, as DNA: TGTGCCAGCAGTGGAAGGCTAGCGGGAGGGACCGGGGAGCTGTTTTTT. It encodes CASSGRLAGGTGELFF. The chain is built from TRBV6-1 and TRBJ2-2, with 12 nucleotides matching TRBD2. CDR3 size: 16 residues. Trimming removed 4 bases from V and 5 bases from J; junction bases left unmatched: 5. Per germline, CDR1 MNHNS and CDR2 SASEGT.

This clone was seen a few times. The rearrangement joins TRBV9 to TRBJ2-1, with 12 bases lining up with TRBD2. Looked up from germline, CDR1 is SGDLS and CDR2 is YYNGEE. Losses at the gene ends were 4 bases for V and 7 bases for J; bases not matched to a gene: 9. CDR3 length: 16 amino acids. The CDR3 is CASSSRTSGTRNEQFF. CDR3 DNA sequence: TGTGCCAGCAGCTCAAGGACTAGCGGGACGAGGAATGAGCAGTTCTTC. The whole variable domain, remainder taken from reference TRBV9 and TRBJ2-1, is DSGVTQTPKHLITATGQRVTLRCSPRSGDLSVYWYQQSLDQGLQFLIQYYNGEERAKGNILERFSAQQFPDLHSELNLSSLELGDSALYFCASSSRTSGTRNEQFFGPGTRLTVL.